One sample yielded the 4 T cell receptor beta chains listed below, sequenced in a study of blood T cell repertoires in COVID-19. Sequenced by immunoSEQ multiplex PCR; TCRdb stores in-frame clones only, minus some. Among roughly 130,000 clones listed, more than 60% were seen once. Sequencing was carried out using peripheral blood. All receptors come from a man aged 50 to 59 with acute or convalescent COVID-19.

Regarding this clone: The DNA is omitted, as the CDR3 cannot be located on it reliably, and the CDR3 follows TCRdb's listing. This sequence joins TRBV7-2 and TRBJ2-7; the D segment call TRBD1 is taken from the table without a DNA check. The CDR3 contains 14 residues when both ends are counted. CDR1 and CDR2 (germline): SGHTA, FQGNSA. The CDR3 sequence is CASSFSGQGYEQYV.

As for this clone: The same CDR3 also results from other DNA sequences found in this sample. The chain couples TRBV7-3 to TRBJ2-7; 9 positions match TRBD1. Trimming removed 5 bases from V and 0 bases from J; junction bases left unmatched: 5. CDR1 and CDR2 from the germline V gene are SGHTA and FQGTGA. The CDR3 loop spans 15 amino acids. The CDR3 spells CASSVGQGDSYEQYF. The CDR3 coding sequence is TGTGCCAGCAGCGTGGGACAGGGCGACTCCTACGAGCAGTACTTC.

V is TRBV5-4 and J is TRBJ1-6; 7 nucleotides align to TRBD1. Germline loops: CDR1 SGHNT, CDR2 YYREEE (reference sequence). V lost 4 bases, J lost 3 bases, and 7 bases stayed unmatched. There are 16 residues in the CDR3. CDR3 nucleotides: TGTGCCAGCAGCATACAGGGGACTCTCTATAATTCACCCCTCCACTTT. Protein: CASSIQGTLYNSPLHF.

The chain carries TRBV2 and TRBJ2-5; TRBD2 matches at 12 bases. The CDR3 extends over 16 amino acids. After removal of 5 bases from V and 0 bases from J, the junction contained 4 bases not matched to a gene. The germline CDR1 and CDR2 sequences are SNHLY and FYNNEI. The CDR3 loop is CASSTGTSGYQETQYF. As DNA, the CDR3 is TGTGCCAGCAGTACCGGGACTAGCGGGTACCAAGAGACCCAGTACTTC.